A single sample is the source of the 2 T cell receptor beta chains below, sequenced in a study of early T cells in non-severe SARS-CoV-2 infection. A single record per CDR3 protein comes from TCRdb applying MiXCR to the 5' RACE reads. The sample has about 28,000 distinct CDR3 sequences; about 5.3% are singletons. The sample consisted of whole blood. These receptors were taken from an adult who was a healthcare worker with PCR-confirmed SARS-CoV-2 infection or an uninfected control (not recorded which).

The sample holds a few counts of this clonotype. The chain is built from TRBV10-3 and TRBJ2-5, with no clear D. The germline CDR1 and CDR2 sequences are ENHRY and SYGVKD. This CDR3 has 15 residues. V dropped 0 bases and J dropped 2 bases, with 10 bases sitting between them. CDR3 protein: CAISESLVGQETQYF. CDR3 nucleotides: TGTGCCATCAGTGAGTCGTTGGTAGGACAAGAGACCCAGTACTTC.

The CDR3 DNA is TGCAGTGCTAGGAGGCGAATAGGGAATAACTATGGCTACACCTTC. Its translation: CSARRRIGNNYGYTF. The chain combines TRBV20-1 with TRBJ1-2; D not certain. CDR1 is DFQATT and CDR2 is SNEGSKA in the germline V gene (reference sequence). Deletions cut 3 bases from V and 1 base from J, with 15 bases between. The CDR3 extends over 15 amino acids.